This T cell receptor (beta chain) was retrieved from a study of a mutant IDH1 vaccine in newly diagnosed glioma. For this clone: Antigen specificity is unknown.

Assay: immunoSEQ multiplex PCR; the TCRdb copy retains only in-frame clones and omits some. The sample consists of approximately 39,000 clones, about four fifths of them appearing once. Germline CDR1 reads SQVTM; CDR2 reads ANQGSEA. The V gene lost 3 bases and the J gene lost 4 bases, with 12 bases spanning the gap. The CDR3 runs 13 residues. As for time point: week 5, during vaccination. It was 300 ug of mutant IDH1 20-mer peptide that made up each vaccine dose, given with topical imiquimod. This receptor was taken from a man aged 50 or older with glioma. Sequencing was performed on PBMCs, taken from a glioma patient whose treatment included an IDH1 peptide vaccine. The chain employs TRBV29-1 and TRBJ1-2; D is undetermined. CDR3 protein: CSVEVGGVYGYTF. CDR3 DNA: TGCAGCGTTGAGGTGGGTGGAGTCTATGGCTACACCTTC.